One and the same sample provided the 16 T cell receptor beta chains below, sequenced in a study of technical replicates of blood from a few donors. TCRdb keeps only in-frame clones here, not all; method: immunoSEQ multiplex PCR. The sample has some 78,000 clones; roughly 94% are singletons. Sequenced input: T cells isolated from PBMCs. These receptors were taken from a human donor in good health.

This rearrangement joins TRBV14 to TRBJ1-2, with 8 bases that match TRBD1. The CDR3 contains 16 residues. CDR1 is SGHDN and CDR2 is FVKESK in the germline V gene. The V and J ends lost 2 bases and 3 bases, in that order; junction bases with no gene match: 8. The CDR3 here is CASSQKDRGRYYGYTF. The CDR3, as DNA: TGTGCCAGCAGCCAAAAAGACAGGGGAAGGTACTATGGCTACACCTTC.

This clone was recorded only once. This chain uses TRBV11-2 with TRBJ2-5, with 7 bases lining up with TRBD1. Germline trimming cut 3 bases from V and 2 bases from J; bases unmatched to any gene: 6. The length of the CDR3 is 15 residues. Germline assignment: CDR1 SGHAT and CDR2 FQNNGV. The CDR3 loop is CASSFKGQYQETQYF. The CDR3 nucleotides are TGTGCCAGCAGCTTTAAGGGACAGTATCAAGAGACCCAGTACTTC.

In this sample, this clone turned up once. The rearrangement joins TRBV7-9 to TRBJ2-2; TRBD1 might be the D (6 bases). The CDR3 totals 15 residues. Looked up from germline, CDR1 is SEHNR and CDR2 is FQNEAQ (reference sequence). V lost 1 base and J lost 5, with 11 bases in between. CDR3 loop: CASSLDDRRTGELFF. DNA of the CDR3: TGTGCCAGCAGCTTAGATGACAGGAGGACCGGGGAGCTGTTTTTT.

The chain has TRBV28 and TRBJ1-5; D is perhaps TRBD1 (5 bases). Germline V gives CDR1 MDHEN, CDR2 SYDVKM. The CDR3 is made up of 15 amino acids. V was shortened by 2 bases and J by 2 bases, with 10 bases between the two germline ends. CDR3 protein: CASSLEGVGNQPQHF. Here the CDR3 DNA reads TGTGCCAGCAGTTTAGAAGGGGTCGGCAATCAGCCCCAGCATTTT. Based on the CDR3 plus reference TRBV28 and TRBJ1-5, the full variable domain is DVKVTQSSRYLVKRTGEKVFLECVQDMDHENMFWYRQDPGLGLRLIYFSYDVKMKEKGDIPEGYSVSREKKERFSLILESASTNQTSMYLCASSLEGVGNQPQHFGDGTRLSIL.

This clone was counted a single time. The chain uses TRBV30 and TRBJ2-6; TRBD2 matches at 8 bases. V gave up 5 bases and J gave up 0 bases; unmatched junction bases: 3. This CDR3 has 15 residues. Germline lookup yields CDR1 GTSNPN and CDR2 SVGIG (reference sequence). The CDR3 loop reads CAWGRGGSGANVLTF. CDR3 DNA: TGTGCCTGGGGCCGGGGGGGCTCTGGGGCCAACGTCCTGACTTTC.

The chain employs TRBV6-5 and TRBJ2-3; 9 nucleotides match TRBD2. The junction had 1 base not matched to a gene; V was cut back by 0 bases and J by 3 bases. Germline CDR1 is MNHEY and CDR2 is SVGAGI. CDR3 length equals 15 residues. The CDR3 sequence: CASSYSLAGTDTQYF. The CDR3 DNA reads TGTGCCAGCAGTTACTCTCTAGCGGGAACAGATACGCAGTATTTT.

The CDR3 reads CASSGTENTGELFF. CDR3 DNA sequence: TGTGCCAGTTCCGGGACAGAGAACACCGGGGAGCTGTTTTTT. V gene TRBV9 combines with J gene TRBJ2-2, with TRBD1 matching over 7 bases. The V gene's germline CDR1 is SGDLS and CDR2 YYNGEE. The CDR3 length is 14 residues. J was trimmed by 1 base and V by 8 bases; bases with no gene match: 5.

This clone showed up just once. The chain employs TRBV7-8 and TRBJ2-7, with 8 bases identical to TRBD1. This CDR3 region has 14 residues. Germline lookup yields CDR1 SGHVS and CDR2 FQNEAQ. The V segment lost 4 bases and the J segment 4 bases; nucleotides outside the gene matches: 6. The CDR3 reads CASSSRTGRYEQYF. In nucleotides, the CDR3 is TGTGCCAGCAGCTCTCGGACAGGGAGGTACGAGCAGTACTTC.

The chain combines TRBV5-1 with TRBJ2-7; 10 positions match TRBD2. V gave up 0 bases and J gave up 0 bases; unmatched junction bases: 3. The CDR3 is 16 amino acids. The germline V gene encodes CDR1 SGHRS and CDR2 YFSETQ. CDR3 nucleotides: TGCGCCAGCAGCTTGGAGGGACTAGCGTCCTCCTACGAGCAGTACTTC. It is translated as CASSLEGLASSYEQYF.

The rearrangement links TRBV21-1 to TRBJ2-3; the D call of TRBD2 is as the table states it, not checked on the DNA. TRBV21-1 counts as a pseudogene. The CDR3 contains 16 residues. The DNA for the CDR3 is TGTGCCAGCACTCCAACCGGACTAGTTCGGGAGGATACGCAGTATTTT. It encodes CASTPTGLVREDTQYF.

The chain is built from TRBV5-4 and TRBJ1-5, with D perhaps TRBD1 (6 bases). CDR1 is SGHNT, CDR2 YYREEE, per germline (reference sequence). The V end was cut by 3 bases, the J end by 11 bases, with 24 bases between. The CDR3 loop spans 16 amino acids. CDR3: CASSSQEGTGTMTQHF. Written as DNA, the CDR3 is TGTGCCAGCAGCTCTCAAGAGGGGACGGGGACAATGACCCAGCATTTT.

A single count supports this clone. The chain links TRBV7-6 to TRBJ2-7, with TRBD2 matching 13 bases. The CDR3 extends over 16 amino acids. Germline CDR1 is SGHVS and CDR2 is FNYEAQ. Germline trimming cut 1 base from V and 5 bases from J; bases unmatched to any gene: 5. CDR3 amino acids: CASSLVGTSGIHEQYF. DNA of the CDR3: TGTGCCAGCAGCTTAGTCGGGACTAGCGGGATCCACGAGCAGTACTTC.

This CDR3 reads CASSKDRTSGFQETQYF. The CDR3 bases are TGTGCCAGCAGCAAAGACAGGACTAGCGGATTCCAAGAGACCCAGTACTTC. The gene calls are TRBV5-4 and TRBJ2-5; TRBD2 matches at 10 bases. V was clipped by 4 bases and J by 1 base; unmatched bases: 10. The V gene's germline CDR1 is SGHNT and CDR2 YYREEE (reference sequence). This CDR3 comprises 17 residues.

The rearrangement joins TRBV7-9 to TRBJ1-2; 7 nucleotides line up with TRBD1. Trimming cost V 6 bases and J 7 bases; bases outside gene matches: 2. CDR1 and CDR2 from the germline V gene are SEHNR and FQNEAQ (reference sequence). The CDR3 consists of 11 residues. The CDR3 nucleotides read TGTGCCAGCAGTTACAGGGGTGGCTACACCTTC. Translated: CASSYRGGYTF.

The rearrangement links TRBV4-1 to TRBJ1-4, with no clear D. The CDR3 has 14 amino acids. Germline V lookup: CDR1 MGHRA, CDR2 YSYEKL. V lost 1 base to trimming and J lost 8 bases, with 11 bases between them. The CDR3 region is CASSQVVRREKLFF. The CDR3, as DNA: TGCGCCAGCAGCCAAGTAGTGAGGCGGGAAAAACTGTTTTTT.

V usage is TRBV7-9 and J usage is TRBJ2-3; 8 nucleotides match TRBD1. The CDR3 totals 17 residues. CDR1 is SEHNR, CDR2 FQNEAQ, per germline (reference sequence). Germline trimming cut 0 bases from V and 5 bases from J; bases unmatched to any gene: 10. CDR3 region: CASSLADRGVERDTQYF. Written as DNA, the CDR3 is TGTGCCAGCAGCTTAGCCGACAGGGGCGTTGAGAGAGATACGCAGTATTTT.